This entry lists 26 T cell receptor beta chains sequenced from one sample in a study of control samples from healthy donors and cancer patients. Generated by immunoSEQ multiplex PCR, the TCRdb table keeps only in-frame clones and is missing some. Here the sample spans about 150,000 clones, approximately 96% being singletons. The source material was blood. These receptors were taken from a man in his forties or fifties in good health.

This rearrangement joins TRBV6-4 to TRBJ2-7, with a tentative D call TRBD2 (5 bases). The V end was cut by 2 bases, the J end by 0 bases, with 11 bases between. Germline V gene data show CDR1 as MRHNA and CDR2 as SNTAGT. The CDR3 runs 15 residues. The CDR3 bases are TGTGCCAGCAGTGACGGCGGGCCTTACTCCTACGAGCAGTACTTC. Translating it yields CASSDGGPYSYEQYF.

Here the CDR3 DNA reads TGTGCCAGCAGCGCTCCACGAGGGGCGCACACTGAAGCTTTCTTT. It specifies CASSAPRGAHTEAFF. The V gene is TRBV9, the J gene TRBJ1-1; possibly TRBD1 for D (5 bases). The germline V and J ends were trimmed by 3 bases and 3 bases, with 15 bases remaining between them. Germline-derived CDR1 and CDR2 are SGDLS and YYNGEE. CDR3 length: 15 amino acids.

The chain uses TRBV14 and TRBJ1-2; TRBD1 agrees at 8 bases. The CDR3 loop spans 14 amino acids. Germline CDR1 SGHDN, CDR2 FVKESK. The V segment lost 4 bases and the J segment 6 bases; nucleotides outside the gene matches: 7. CDR3 nucleotides: TGTGCCAGCAGCCGGCCCGGGACAGGTCATGGCTACACCTTC. Its protein is CASSRPGTGHGYTF. Looking up the rest from reference TRBV14 and TRBJ1-2 gives the full variable domain: EAGVTQFPSHSVIEKGQTVTLRCDPISGHDNLYWYRRVMGKEIKFLLHFVKESKQDESGMPNNRFLAERTGGTYSTLKVQPAELEDSGVYFCASSRPGTGHGYTFGSGTRLTVV.

On this clone: Other DNA variants within this sample encode the same CDR3. V is TRBV27 and J is TRBJ1-2; TRBD1 matches at 11 bases. V lost 4 bases to trimming and J lost 2 bases; unmatched junction nucleotides: 3. Germline V gene lookup returns CDR1 MNHEY and CDR2 SMNVEV (reference sequence). This CDR3 is built from 15 residues. The CDR3 sequence: CASSSRDRGNYGYTF. Written as DNA, the CDR3 is TGTGCCAGCAGTTCCCGGGACAGGGGGAACTATGGCTACACCTTC.

This chain links TRBV6-5 with TRBJ1-3, with 7 bases fitting TRBD1. Germline assignment: CDR1 MNHEY and CDR2 SVGAGI. CDR3 length: 15 residues. J gave up 3 bases and V 4 bases, and 6 bases lay outside the gene matches. Here the CDR3 reads CASSLSRDSGNTIYF. CDR3 nucleotide sequence: TGTGCCAGCAGTTTATCCCGGGACAGTGGAAACACCATATATTTT.

V usage is TRBV6-2 or TRBV6-3 and J usage is TRBJ1-1; D not certain. Germline values: CDR1 MNHEY, CDR2 SVGEGT. CDR3 length: 14 amino acids. Deletions cut 0 bases from V and 4 bases from J, with 9 bases between. CDR3 in amino acids: CASSYSGLGTEAFF. CDR3 bases: TGTGCCAGCAGTTACTCGGGTTTAGGCACTGAAGCTTTCTTT.

The V call is TRBV7-3, the J call TRBJ2-5, with a weak D call TRBD1 (5 bases). Between the trimmed V and J ends, which lost 5 bases and 5 bases, there was a span of 18 bases. The germline CDR1 and CDR2 sequences are SGHTA and FQGTGA. The CDR3 is 15 residues long. DNA of the CDR3: TGTGCCAGCAGCCAAGGGGCTAGTTTCTATGAGACCCAGTACTTC. Translated: CASSQGASFYETQYF.

This chain joins TRBV27 and TRBJ2-7; TRBD1 or TRBD2 may be the D gene (5 bases each). V was pared by 2 bases and J by 6 bases, with 11 bases between. CDR1 is MNHEY and CDR2 is SMNVEV in the germline V gene (reference sequence). The CDR3 is 13 residues long. CDR3 in DNA: TGTGCCAGCAGTTTAGCGGGCAGGGCCGAGCAGTACTTC. Translated, it gives CASSLAGRAEQYF.

The gene calls are TRBV30 and TRBJ1-1; D is ambiguous. This CDR3 has 12 amino acids. Germline V gene sequence: CDR1 GTSNPN, CDR2 SVGIG (reference sequence). The CDR3 DNA reads TGTGCTCAATCGCCCGTTGACACTGAAGCTTTCTTT. It is translated as CAQSPVDTEAFF.

The V call is TRBV28, the J call TRBJ1-6, with D hard to call. Trimming removed 4 bases at V and 7 bases at J, with 11 bases between. The CDR3 has 14 residues. Germline CDR1 is MDHEN and CDR2 is SYDVKM. CDR3 region: CASSSPGKNSPLHF. The CDR3 DNA sequence: TGTGCCAGCAGTTCGCCGGGCAAGAATTCACCCCTCCACTTT.

The chain links TRBV5-4 to TRBJ1-6; no definite D call. The CDR3 length is 14 residues. The V gene lost 4 bases and the J gene lost 3 bases, with 8 bases spanning the gap. Per germline, CDR1 SGHNT and CDR2 YYREEE (reference sequence). The CDR3 here is CASSTEVYNSPLHF. The CDR3 DNA follows: TGTGCCAGCAGCACAGAGGTCTATAATTCACCCCTCCACTTT.

The chain recombines TRBV7-2 with TRBJ1-5; D is unclear. V was shortened by 7 bases and J by 5 bases, with 18 bases between the two germline ends. The CDR3 has 15 amino acids. Germline CDR1 is SGHTA and CDR2 is FQGNSA. In DNA, the CDR3 is TGTGCCAGCAATCCTGCGGGAGGGCTTTATCAGCCCCAGCATTTT. Protein product: CASNPAGGLYQPQHF.

CDR3 nucleotide sequence: TGTGCCAGCAGCCTCAGGGAGGGTTCCACTGAAGCTTTCTTT. As protein: CASSLREGSTEAFF. The chain has TRBV7-8 and TRBJ1-1; tentatively, D is TRBD1 (5 bases). CDR3 length equals 14 residues. Trimming took 5 bases from V and 4 from J, leaving 14 bases between them. Germline V lookup: CDR1 SGHVS, CDR2 FQNEAQ.

The rearrangement joins TRBV5-1 to TRBJ1-1; D is uncertain. This CDR3 is 14 amino acids long. The V end lost 0 bases, the J end lost 4 bases, and 10 bases lay between the germline ends. CDR1 and CDR2 (germline): SGHRS, YFSETQ. The CDR3 loop reads CASSLGSGLTEAFF. As DNA, the CDR3 is TGCGCCAGCAGCTTGGGTTCGGGCCTCACTGAAGCTTTCTTT.

This sequence joins TRBV18 and TRBJ1-1, with a possible D match to TRBD1 (6 bases). Germline CDR1 and CDR2: KGHSH and LQKENI. The CDR3 has 13 amino acids. The ends were cut back, 3 bases at V and 5 bases at J, with 10 bases in the middle. For the CDR3, the DNA is TGTGCCAGCTCACCGGACCAGGGGACTGAAGCTTTCTTT. The encoded protein is CASSPDQGTEAFF.

The gene calls are TRBV3-1 (or the pseudogene TRBV3-2) and TRBJ1-4; no firm D call. The CDR3 sequence is 12 residues long. V shed 6 bases and J shed 7 bases, with 9 bases lying between them. Germline CDR1 LGHDT, CDR2 YNNKEL (reference sequence). Here the CDR3 reads CASRGRSEKLFF. CDR3 DNA: TGTGCCAGCAGGGGGAGGAGTGAAAAACTGTTTTTT.

J is TRBJ1-1 and V is TRBV28; D may be TRBD1 (6 bases). Trimming cost V 4 bases and J 4 bases, with 13 bases left between them. CDR3 length: 14 amino acids. The germline V gene has CDR1 MDHEN and CDR2 SYDVKM. The CDR3, as DNA: TGTGCCAGCAGTTCACAGGGACACGGCACTGAAGCTTTCTTT. This translates into CASSSQGHGTEAFF.

The rearrangement links TRBV2 to TRBJ1-1; D not certain. The CDR3 spans 13 residues. Germline V lookup: CDR1 SNHLY, CDR2 FYNNEI. Deletions cut 7 bases from V and 1 base from J, with 10 bases between. Here the CDR3 DNA reads TGTGCCAGCAATCTAATTCGGAACACTGAAGCTTTCTTT. It yields the protein CASNLIRNTEAFF.

The chain joins TRBV6-2 or TRBV6-3 to TRBJ2-3; D is perhaps TRBD1 or TRBD2 (5 bases each). Germline V gene sequence: CDR1 MNHEY, CDR2 SVGEGT. This CDR3 spans 14 amino acids. Trimming took off 2 bases at V and 4 bases at J, with 10 bases between the two ends. CDR3 sequence reads: CASSYKGSADTQYF. As DNA, the CDR3 is TGTGCCAGCAGTTACAAGGGGAGCGCAGATACGCAGTATTTT.

The J gene is TRBJ1-1, the V gene TRBV19; 9 nucleotides line up with TRBD1. V was pared by 5 bases and J by 5 bases, with 6 bases of the junction left unmatched. Per the germline V gene, CDR1 is LNHDA and CDR2 is SQIVND (reference sequence). The CDR3 has 14 residues. CDR3 sequence reads: CASSLGTGHTEAFF. The CDR3 DNA is TGTGCCAGTAGTCTGGGGACAGGGCATACTGAAGCTTTCTTT.

V and J are TRBV6-5 and TRBJ2-7, with TRBD2 identical over 9 bases. The CDR3 contains 12 residues. Germline CDR1 MNHEY, CDR2 SVGAGI. After removal of 9 bases from V and 5 bases from J, the junction contained 5 bases not matched to a gene. CDR3 coding DNA: TGTGCCAGTCAGCGGGGGGTCGACGAGCAGTACTTC. Translating it yields CASQRGVDEQYF.

The chain uses TRBV4-1 and TRBJ2-1, with D perhaps matching TRBD1 (5 bases). The V gene's germline CDR1 is MGHRA and CDR2 YSYEKL. Between the trimmed V and J ends, which lost 0 bases and 2 bases, there was a span of 14 bases. CDR3 length: 17 amino acids. This CDR3 is CASSQDIWAGTYNEQFF. CDR3 bases: TGCGCCAGCAGCCAAGATATCTGGGCAGGGACCTACAATGAGCAGTTCTTC.

The V call is TRBV7-8, the J call TRBJ1-6; possibly TRBD1 for D (5 bases). Germline CDR1 reads SGHVS; CDR2 reads FQNEAQ. The CDR3 loop spans 16 amino acids. The ends were cut back, 5 bases at V and 7 bases at J, with 18 bases in the middle. The CDR3 spells CASSDTPAGVNSPLHF. The CDR3 coding sequence is TGTGCCAGCAGCGATACCCCCGCGGGGGTGAATTCACCCCTCCACTTT.

The chain uses TRBV6-6 and TRBJ2-7; TRBD1 matches at 7 bases. The germline gives CDR1 MNHNY, CDR2 SVGAGI (reference sequence). The ends lost 5 bases at V and 0 bases at J; junction bases unmatched: 7. This CDR3 is 15 amino acids long. Here the CDR3 DNA reads TGTGCCAGCAGTCACACCGGGACAGCCTCCTACGAGCAGTACTTC. Encoded protein: CASSHTGTASYEQYF.

V usage is TRBV7-9 and J usage is TRBJ2-5; TRBD1 matches 7 bases. CDR3 length equals 15 residues. V gave up 4 bases and J gave up 2 bases; unmatched junction bases: 7. The germline CDR1 and CDR2 sequences are SEHNR and FQNEAQ (reference sequence). The CDR3: CASSSQGDPQETQYF. CDR3 in DNA: TGTGCCAGCAGCTCCCAGGGGGACCCTCAAGAGACCCAGTACTTC.

The chain links TRBV10-3 to TRBJ1-2; 9 positions agree with TRBD1. After removal of 6 bases from V and 4 bases from J, the junction contained 6 bases not matched to a gene. The CDR3 consists of 14 residues. Germline values: CDR1 ENHRY, CDR2 SYGVKD. CDR3 nucleotides: TGTGCCATCAGACAACAGGGGGCTGGCTATGGCTACACCTTC. It specifies CAIRQQGAGYGYTF.